This record looks at one T cell receptor (beta chain) sequence and its context. Its specificity is unknown. TCR beta libraries were made by quantitative 5'-RACE with molecular barcodes. TCRdb called the 5' RACE reads again in MiXCR, with one record for every CDR3 protein. The table lists some 270,000 distinct CDR3 sequences, 15% to 20% of them singletons. These data originate in a study of CD8 T cells in ankylosing spondylitis. The CDR3 is made up of 14 amino acids. Trimming cost V 4 bases and J 1 base, with 10 bases left between them. Germline-derived CDR1 and CDR2 are MNHEY and SVGAGI. Broader study findings: Reactive arthritis synovial fluid and blood previously showed some of these motif variants. Matched ankylosing spondylitis synovial fluid reportedly showed significant enrichment of disease-linked clones. As for the disease-linked clones, they showed a CD8+ phenotype and occurred at relatively low frequencies in peripheral blood.

The chain employs TRBV6-5 and TRBJ1-1; D is unresolved. The clonotype comes from a male donor with ankylosing spondylitis or in good health (not recorded which). Sequenced sample: blood, either unsorted or a sorted T cell fraction (not recorded which). The CDR3 coding sequence is TGTGCCAGCAGTTCGTTCAGGACGAACACTGAAGCTTTCTTT. Encoded protein: CASSSFRTNTEAFF.